A single sample is the source of the 3 T cell receptor beta chains below, sequenced in a study of blood T cell repertoires in COVID-19. Only in-frame clones appear in the TCRdb table, and some are missing; sequencing was by immunoSEQ multiplex PCR. The repertoire holds roughly 150,000 clones, with around four fifths as singletons. The material sequenced was peripheral blood. All receptors derive from a man aged 55 to 70 who had recovered from COVID-19.

V and J are TRBV2 and TRBJ2-3; 13 positions agree with TRBD2. The V gene's germline CDR1 is SNHLY and CDR2 FYNNEI. This CDR3 has 15 amino acids. J lost 5 bases, V lost 5 bases, and 4 bases had no gene match. The CDR3 loop reads CASSLLAGGGDTQYF. The CDR3, as DNA: TGTGCCAGCAGTTTACTAGCGGGGGGGGGAGATACGCAGTATTTT.

The CDR3 sequence is CASRTLGGPTGELFF. CDR3 bases: TGTGCCAGCAGGACCCTCGGGGGTCCCACCGGGGAGCTGTTTTTT. The chain uses TRBV6-5 and TRBJ2-2; the D gene is possibly TRBD2 (6 bases). The CDR3 consists of 15 residues. CDR1 and CDR2 (germline): MNHEY, SVGAGI. V lost 6 bases and J lost 4, with 15 bases in between.

The V and J genes are TRBV5-5 and TRBJ1-6, with 12 bases fitting TRBD1. Unmatched junction bases numbered 8, after V lost 0 bases and J lost 10 bases. There are 17 residues in the CDR3. Per germline, CDR1 SGHKS and CDR2 YYEKEE (reference sequence). The CDR3 DNA follows: TGTGCCAGCAGCTTGGCCGGGACAGGGGGCGCATACTCACCCCTCCACTTT. Its protein is CASSLAGTGGAYSPLHF. Looking up the rest from reference TRBV5-5 and TRBJ1-6 gives the full variable domain: DAGVTQSPTHLIKTRGQQVTLRCSPISGHKSVSWYQQVLGQGPQFIFQYYEKEERGRGNFPDRFSARQFPNYSSELNVNALLLGDSALYLCASSLAGTGGAYSPLHFGNGTRLTVT.